This T cell receptor beta chain is from a study of vaccination effects on CD4 cells after COVID-19. For the study at large: All participants had two doses of either the BNT162b2 or mRNA-1273 vaccine. Study observations and caveats: After vaccination, at late timepoints, clones induced by infection and by vaccine contracted markedly. Small numbers of convalescent patients limited the study. It also lacked early post-infection timepoints.

On this clone: The antigen is unknown.

V lost 4 bases and J 0 bases, leaving 13 bases between the germline ends. Germline CDR1 MNHEY, CDR2 SVGAGI. The length of the CDR3 is 16 residues. Assay: immunoSEQ multiplex PCR; the TCRdb copy retains only in-frame clones and omits some. The data show about 41,000 clones, roughly two thirds seen once. Ahead of sequencing, the ViraFEST assay grew antigen-specific CD4+ T cells using viral peptide pools. Culture lasted roughly 9 days before CD4+ T cell isolation. The vaccine recipients had no prior SARS-CoV-2 infection, with negative nucleocapsid antibodies. The clonotype originates from a human donor who received a COVID-19 vaccine. The source was CD4+ T cells from PBMCs cultured with HCoV-OC43 spike peptides, collected before COVID-19 vaccination. Described subset: HCoV-OC43 spike overlapping peptide pool stimulation. This chain connects TRBV6-5 to TRBJ2-4, with a weak D call TRBD1 (6 bases). The CDR3 region is CASSFRGSLAKNIQYF. The CDR3 DNA reads as TGTGCCAGCAGTTTCAGGGGTAGCCTAGCCAAAAACATTCAGTACTTC.